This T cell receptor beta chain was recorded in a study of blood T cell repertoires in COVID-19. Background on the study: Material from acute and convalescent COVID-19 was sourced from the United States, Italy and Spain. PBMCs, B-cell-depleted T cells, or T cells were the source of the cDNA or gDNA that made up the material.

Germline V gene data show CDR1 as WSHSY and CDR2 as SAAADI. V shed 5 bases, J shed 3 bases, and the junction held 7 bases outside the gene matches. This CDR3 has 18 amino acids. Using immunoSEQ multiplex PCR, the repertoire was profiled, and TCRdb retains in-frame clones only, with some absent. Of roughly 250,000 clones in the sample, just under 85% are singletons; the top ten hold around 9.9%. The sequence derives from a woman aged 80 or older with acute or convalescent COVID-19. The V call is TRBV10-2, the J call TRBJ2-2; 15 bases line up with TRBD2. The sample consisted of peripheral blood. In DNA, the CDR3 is TGCGCCAGCAGTCCGGGACTAGCGGGGGGCCCGTACACCGGGGAGCTGTTTTTT. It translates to CASSPGLAGGPYTGELFF.